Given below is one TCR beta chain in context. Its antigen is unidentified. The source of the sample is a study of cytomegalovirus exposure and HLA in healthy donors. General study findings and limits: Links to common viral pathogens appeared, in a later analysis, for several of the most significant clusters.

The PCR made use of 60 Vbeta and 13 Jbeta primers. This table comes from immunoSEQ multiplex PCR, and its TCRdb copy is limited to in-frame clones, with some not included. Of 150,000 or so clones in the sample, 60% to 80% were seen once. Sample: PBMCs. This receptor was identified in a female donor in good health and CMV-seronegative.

Written as DNA, the CDR3 is TGTGCCAGCAGCTTAGACCCGGTTGGCACTGAAGCTTTCTTT. The encoded protein is CASSLDPVGTEAFF. The V and J genes are TRBV7-6 and TRBJ1-1; D is uncertain. Per germline, CDR1 SGHVS and CDR2 FNYEAQ. Trimming cost V 1 base and J 4 bases, with 10 bases left between them. This CDR3 has 14 amino acids.